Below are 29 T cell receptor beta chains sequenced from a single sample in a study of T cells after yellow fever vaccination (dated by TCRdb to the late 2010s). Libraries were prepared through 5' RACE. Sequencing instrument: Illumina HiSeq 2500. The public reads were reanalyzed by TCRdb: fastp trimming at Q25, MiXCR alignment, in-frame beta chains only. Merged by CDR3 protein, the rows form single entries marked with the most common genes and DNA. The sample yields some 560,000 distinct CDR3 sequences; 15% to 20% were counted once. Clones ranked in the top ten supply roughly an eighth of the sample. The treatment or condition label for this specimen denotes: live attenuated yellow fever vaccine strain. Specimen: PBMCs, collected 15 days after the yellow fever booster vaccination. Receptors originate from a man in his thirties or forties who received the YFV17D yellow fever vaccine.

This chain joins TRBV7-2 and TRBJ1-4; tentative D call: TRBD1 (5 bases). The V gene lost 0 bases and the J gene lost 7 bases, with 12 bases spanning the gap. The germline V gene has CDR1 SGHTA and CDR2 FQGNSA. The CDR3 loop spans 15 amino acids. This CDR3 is CASSLAGGRVEKLFF. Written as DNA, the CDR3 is TGTGCCAGCAGCTTAGCAGGCGGCAGGGTTGAAAAACTGTTTTTT. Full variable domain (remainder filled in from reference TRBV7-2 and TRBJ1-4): GAGVSQSPSNKVTEKGKDVELRCDPISGHTALYWYRQSLGQGLEFLIYFQGNSAPDKSGLPSDRFSAERTGGSVSTLTIQRTQQEDSAVYLCASSLAGGRVEKLFFGSGTQLSVL.

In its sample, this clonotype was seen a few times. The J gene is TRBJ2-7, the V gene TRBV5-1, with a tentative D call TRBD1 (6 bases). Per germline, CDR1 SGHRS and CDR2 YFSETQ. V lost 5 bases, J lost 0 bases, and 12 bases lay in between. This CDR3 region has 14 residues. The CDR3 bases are TGCGCCAGCAGTGAGGGGGATGTCTCCTACGAGCAGTACTTC. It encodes CASSEGDVSYEQYF.

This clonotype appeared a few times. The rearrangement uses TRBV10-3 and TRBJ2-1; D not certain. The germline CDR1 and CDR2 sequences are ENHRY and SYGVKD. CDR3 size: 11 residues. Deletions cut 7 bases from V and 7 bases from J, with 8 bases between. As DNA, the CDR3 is TGTGCCATCATGCGAGAGAATGAGCAGTTCTTC. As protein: CAIMRENEQFF.

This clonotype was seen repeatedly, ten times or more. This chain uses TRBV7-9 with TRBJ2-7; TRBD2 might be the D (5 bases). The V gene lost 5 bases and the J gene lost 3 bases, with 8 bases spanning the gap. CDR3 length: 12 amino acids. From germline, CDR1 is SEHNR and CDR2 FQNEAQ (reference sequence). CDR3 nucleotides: TGTGCCAGCAGCAACAGCGGCTACGAGCAGTACTTC. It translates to CASSNSGYEQYF.

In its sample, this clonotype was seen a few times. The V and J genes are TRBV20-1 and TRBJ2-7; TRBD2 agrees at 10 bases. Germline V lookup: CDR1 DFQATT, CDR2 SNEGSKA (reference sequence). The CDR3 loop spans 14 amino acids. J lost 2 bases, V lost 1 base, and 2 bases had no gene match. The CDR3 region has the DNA TGCAGTGCTAGAGTTCTAGCGGGAGCCTACGAGCAGTACTTC. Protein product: CSARVLAGAYEQYF.

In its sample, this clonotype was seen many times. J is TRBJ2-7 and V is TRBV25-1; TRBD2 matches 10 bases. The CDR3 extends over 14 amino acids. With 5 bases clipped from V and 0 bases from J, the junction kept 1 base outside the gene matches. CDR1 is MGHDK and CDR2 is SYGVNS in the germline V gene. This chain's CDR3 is CASSPSGGSYEQYF. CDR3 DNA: TGTGCCAGCAGTCCTAGCGGGGGCTCCTACGAGCAGTACTTC.

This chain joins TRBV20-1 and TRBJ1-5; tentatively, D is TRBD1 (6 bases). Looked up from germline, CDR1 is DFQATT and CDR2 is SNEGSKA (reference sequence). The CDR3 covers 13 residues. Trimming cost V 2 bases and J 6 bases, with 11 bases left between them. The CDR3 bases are TGCAGTGCTAGATCACAGGGAGGTCAGCCCCAGCATTTT. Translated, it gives CSARSQGGQPQHF.

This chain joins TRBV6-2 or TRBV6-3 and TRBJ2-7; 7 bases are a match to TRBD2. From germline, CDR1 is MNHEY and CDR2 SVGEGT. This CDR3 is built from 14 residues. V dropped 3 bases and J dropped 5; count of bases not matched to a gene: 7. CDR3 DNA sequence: TGTGCCAGCAGTTATGGCGGGAGTTCCCACGAGCAGTACTTC. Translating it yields CASSYGGSSHEQYF.

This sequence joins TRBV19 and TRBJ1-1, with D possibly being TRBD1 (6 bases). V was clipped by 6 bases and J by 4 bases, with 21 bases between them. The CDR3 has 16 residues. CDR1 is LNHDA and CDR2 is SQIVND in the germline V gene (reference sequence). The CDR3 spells CASSLAGEKLSTEAFF. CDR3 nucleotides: TGTGCCAGTAGCCTGGCAGGGGAGAAACTGAGCACTGAAGCTTTCTTT.

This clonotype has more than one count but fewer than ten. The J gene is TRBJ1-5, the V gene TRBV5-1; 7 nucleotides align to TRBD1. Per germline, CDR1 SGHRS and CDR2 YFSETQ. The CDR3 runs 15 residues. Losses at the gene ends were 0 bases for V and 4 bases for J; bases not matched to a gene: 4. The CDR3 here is CASSLAGTENQPQHF. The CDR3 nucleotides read TGCGCCAGCAGCTTGGCTGGGACAGAAAATCAGCCCCAGCATTTT.

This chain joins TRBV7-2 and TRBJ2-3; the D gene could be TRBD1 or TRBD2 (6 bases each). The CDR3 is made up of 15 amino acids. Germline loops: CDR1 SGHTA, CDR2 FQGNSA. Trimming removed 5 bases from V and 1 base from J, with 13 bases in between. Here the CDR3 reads CASSHRGARTDTQYF. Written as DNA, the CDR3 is TGTGCCAGCAGCCATAGGGGGGCCCGCACAGATACGCAGTATTTT.

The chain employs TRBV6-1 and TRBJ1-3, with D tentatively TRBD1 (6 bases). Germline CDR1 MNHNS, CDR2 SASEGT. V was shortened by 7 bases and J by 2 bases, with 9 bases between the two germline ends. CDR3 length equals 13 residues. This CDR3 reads CASIGGTGNTIYF. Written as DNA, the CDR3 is TGTGCCAGCATTGGGGGCACTGGAAACACCATATATTTT.

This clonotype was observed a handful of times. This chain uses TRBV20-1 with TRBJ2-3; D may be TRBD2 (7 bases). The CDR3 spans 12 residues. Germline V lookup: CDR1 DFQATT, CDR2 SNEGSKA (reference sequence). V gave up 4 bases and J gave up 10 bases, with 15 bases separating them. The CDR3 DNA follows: TGCAGTGCTAACCCTGGGGGGGCCGCGCAGTATTTT. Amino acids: CSANPGGAAQYF.

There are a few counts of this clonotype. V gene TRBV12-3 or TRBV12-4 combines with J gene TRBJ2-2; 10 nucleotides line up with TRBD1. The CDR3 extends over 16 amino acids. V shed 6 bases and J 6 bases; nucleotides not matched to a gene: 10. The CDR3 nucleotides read TGTGCCAGCAGAATAGACAGGGGGCAGTTGGCCGGGGAGCTGTTTTTT. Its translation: CASRIDRGQLAGELFF.

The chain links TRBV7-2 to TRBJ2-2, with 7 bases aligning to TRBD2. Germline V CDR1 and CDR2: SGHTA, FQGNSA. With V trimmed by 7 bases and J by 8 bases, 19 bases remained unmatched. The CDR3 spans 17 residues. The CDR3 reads CASNTIEAGRRGGELFF. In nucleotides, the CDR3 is TGTGCCAGCAACACCATTGAAGCCGGGAGGCGCGGTGGGGAGCTGTTTTTT.

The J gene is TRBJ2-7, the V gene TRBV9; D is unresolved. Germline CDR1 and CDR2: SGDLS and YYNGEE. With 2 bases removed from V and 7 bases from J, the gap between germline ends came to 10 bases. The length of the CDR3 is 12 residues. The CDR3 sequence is CASSVTRREQYF. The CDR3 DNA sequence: TGTGCCAGCAGCGTGACCAGAAGGGAGCAGTACTTC.

The CDR3 sequence is CASMQGRPTGELFF. The DNA of the CDR3 is TGCGCCAGCATGCAGGGAAGGCCCACCGGGGAGCTGTTTTTT. The chain carries TRBV5-1 and TRBJ2-2; a possible D gene is TRBD1 (5 bases). The length of the CDR3 is 14 residues. Germline CDR1 SGHRS, CDR2 YFSETQ. V was shortened by 6 bases and J by 4 bases, with 13 bases between the two germline ends. The whole variable domain, remainder taken from reference TRBV5-1 and TRBJ2-2, is KAGVTQTPRYLIKTRGQQVTLSCSPISGHRSVSWYQQTPGQGLQFLFEYFSETQRNKGNFPGRFSGRQFSNSRSEMNVSTLELGDSALYLCASMQGRPTGELFFGEGSRLTVL.

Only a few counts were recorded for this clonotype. The CDR3 sequence is CASSQVKNTEAFF. In nucleotides, the CDR3 is TGTGCCAGCAGCCAAGTCAAGAACACTGAAGCTTTCTTT. This sequence joins TRBV3-1 and TRBJ1-1, with D unresolved. With 1 base removed from V and 1 base from J, the gap between germline ends came to 4 bases. The CDR3 sequence is 13 residues long. CDR1 and CDR2 (germline): LGHDT, YNNKEL (reference sequence). The full variable domain, rest sourced from reference TRBV3-1 and TRBJ1-1, is DTAVSQTPKYLVTQMGNDKSIKCEQNLGHDTMYWYKQDSKKFLKIMFSYNNKELIINETVPNRFSPKSPDKAHLNLHINSLELGDSAVYFCASSQVKNTEAFFGQGTRLTVV.

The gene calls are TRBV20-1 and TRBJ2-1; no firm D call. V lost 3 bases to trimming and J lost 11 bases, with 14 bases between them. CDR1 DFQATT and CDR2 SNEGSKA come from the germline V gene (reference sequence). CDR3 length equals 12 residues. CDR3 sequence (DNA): TGCAGTGCTAGTGATGGAAGAGGTCAGCAGTTCTTC. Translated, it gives CSASDGRGQQFF.

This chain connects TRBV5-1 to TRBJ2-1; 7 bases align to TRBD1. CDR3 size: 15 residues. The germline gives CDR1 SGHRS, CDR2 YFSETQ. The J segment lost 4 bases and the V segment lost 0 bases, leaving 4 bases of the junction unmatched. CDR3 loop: CASSLGGQSYNEQFF. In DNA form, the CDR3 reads TGCGCCAGCAGCTTGGGGGGACAGTCTTACAATGAGCAGTTCTTC.

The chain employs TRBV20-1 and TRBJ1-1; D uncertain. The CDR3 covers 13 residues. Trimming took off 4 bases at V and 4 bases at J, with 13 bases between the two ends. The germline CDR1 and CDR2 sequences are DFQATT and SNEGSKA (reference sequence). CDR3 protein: CSATGEVGTEAFF. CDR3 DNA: TGCAGTGCTACGGGTGAGGTGGGCACTGAAGCTTTCTTT.

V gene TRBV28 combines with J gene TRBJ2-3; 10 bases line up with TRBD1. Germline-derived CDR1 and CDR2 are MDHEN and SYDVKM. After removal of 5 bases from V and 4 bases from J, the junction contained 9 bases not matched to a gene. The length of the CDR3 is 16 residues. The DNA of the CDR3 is TGTGCCAGCAGTGTACTTGAAGGGACAGGGGCAGATACGCAGTATTTT. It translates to CASSVLEGTGADTQYF.

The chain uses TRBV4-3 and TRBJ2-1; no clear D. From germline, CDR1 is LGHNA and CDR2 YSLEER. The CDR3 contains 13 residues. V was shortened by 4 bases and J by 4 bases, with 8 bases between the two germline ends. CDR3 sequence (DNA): TGCGCCAGCAGCCGATGGGGTTACAATGAGCAGTTCTTC. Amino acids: CASSRWGYNEQFF.

The CDR3 protein is CFASRDRDPYEQYF. CDR3 sequence (DNA): TGCTTCGCTTCCCGGGACAGGGACCCCTACGAGCAGTACTTC. This sequence joins TRBV20-1 and TRBJ2-7; 9 bases align to TRBD1. Germline assignment: CDR1 DFQATT and CDR2 SNEGSKA (reference sequence). The CDR3 totals 14 residues.

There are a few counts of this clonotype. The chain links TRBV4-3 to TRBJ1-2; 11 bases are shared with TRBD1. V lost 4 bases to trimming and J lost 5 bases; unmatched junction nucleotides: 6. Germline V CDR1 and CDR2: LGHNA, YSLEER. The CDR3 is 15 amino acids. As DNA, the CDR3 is TGCGCCAGCAGCCCTCAGGGACAGGGGGAGTATGGCTACACCTTC. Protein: CASSPQGQGEYGYTF.

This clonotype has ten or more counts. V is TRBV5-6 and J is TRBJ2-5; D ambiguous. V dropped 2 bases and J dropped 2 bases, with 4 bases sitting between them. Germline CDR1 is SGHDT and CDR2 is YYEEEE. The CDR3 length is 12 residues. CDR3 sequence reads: CASSFYQETQYF. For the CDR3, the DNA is TGTGCCAGCAGCTTTTATCAAGAGACCCAGTACTTC.

Here the CDR3 reads CASSEGTGGTDTQYF. The CDR3, as DNA: TGCGCCAGCAGTGAAGGGACAGGGGGCACAGATACGCAGTATTTT. The V call is TRBV10-1, the J call TRBJ2-3; 10 nucleotides match TRBD1. Losses at the gene ends were 3 bases for V and 1 base for J; bases not matched to a gene: 1. This CDR3 has 15 amino acids. CDR1 is WNHNN, CDR2 SYGVQD, per germline (reference sequence).

The CDR3, as DNA: TGCAGTGCCACGACCCCTAGCTCCTACGAGCAGTACTTC. It specifies CSATTPSSYEQYF. The chain combines TRBV20-1 with TRBJ2-7; D not certain. Germline CDR1 reads DFQATT; CDR2 reads SNEGSKA (reference sequence). The CDR3 consists of 13 residues. The ends were cut back, 6 bases at V and 0 bases at J, with 12 bases in the middle.

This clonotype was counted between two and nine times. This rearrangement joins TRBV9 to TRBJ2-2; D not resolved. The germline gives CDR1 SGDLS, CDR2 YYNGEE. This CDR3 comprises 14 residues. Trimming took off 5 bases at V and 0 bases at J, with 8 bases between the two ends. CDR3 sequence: CASRNGSNTGELFF. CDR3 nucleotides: TGTGCCAGCAGAAACGGATCGAACACCGGGGAGCTGTTTTTT.